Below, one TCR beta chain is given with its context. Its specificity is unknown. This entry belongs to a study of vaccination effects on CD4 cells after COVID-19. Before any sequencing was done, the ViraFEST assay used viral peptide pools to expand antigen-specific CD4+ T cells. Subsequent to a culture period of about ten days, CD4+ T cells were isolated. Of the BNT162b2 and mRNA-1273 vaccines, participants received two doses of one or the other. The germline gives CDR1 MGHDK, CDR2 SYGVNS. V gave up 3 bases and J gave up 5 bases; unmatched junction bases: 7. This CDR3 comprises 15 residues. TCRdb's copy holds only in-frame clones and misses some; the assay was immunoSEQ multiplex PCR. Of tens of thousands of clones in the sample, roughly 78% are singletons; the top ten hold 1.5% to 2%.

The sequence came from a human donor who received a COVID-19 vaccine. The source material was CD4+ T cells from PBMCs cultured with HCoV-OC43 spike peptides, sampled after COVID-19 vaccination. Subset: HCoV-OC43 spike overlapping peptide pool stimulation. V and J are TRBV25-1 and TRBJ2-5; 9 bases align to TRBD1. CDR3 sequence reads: CASSDRDRVIETQYF. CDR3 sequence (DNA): TGTGCCAGCAGTGATCGGGACAGGGTTATTGAGACCCAGTACTTC.